The source of this TCR beta chain is a study of T cell responses to AZD1222 COVID-19 vaccine. Points from the study as a whole: White British people made up most donors, females outnumbered males, and clonal diversity was possibly underestimated. Vaccine-associated CD4 TCRs ranged over spike, dominating at 160-218 and 743-854. Sampling that yielded the repertoires occurred only after the peak T cell response.

This CDR3 region has 19 residues. With 3 bases clipped from V and 1 base from J, the junction kept 10 bases outside the gene matches. Germline V gene data show CDR1 as SGHRS and CDR2 as YFSETQ. Clones were read by immunoSEQ multiplex PCR, and TCRdb kept only the in-frame ones, dropping some. The data show 110,000 to 150,000 clones, roughly 93% seen once. Concerning this clone: Its antigen is undetermined.

Pooling was applied to second doses at about 4 or about 12 weeks. The TCR was taken from an adult who received the AZD1222 COVID-19 vaccine. The specimen was peripheral blood, collected 28 days after the second AZD1222 dose. The V call is TRBV5-1, the J call TRBJ2-3; 14 positions agree with TRBD2. DNA for the CDR3: TGCGCCAGCAGCTGGACGGGACTAGCGGGAGAGGGTGGCACAGATACGCAGTATTTT. Its translation is CASSWTGLAGEGGTDTQYF.